Listed here is a single T cell receptor beta chain. This CDR3 spans 15 amino acids. Trimming took 3 bases from V and 4 from J; bases not matched to a gene: 10. Germline lookup yields CDR1 SQVTM and CDR2 ANQGSEA. TCRdb keeps only in-frame clones here, not all; method: immunoSEQ multiplex PCR. This table has about 99,000 clones, about 90% appearing once. This specimen comes from a study of T cell changes during pregnancy in multiple sclerosis. This TCR derives from a female donor with multiple sclerosis, enrolled in a pregnancy study. The genes are TRBV29-1 and TRBJ1-2; 8 positions match TRBD1. Sequenced here: peripheral blood, sampled after pregnancy. CDR3 amino acids: CSVDAGGTFLYGYTF. For the CDR3, the DNA is TGCAGCGTTGATGCAGGGGGCACTTTCCTCTATGGCTACACCTTC.